These 14 T cell receptor beta chains originate from one sample sequenced in a study of T cells in Graves' hyperthyroidism and ophthalmopathy. Amplified regions were TCR beta CDR3 sequences from RNA transcripts. First-round RT-PCR targeting the TCR CDR3 was performed with the HTBI primer set. TCRdb reprocessed the multiplex PCR reads with MiXCR, giving one entry per CDR3 protein. Here the sample spans some 440,000 distinct CDR3 sequences, about a sixth being singletons. Sequencing input: blood. The receptor source for this set is a woman under 30 with Graves' hyperthyroidism.

The rearrangement uses TRBV10-3 and TRBJ2-7, with D perhaps TRBD1 (5 bases). V shed 3 bases and J shed 6 bases, with 15 bases lying between them. The V gene's germline CDR1 is ENHRY and CDR2 SYGVKD. CDR3 length equals 14 residues. CDR3: CAISDPVTACEQYF. The CDR3 region has the DNA TGTGCCATCAGTGATCCGGTGACAGCCTGCGAGCAGTACTTC.

This clonotype showed up many times. The rearrangement links TRBV9 to TRBJ2-1, with D maybe TRBD1 (5 bases). The CDR3 covers 13 residues. Trimming took off 0 bases at V and 10 bases at J, with 11 bases between the two ends. In germline, CDR1 is SGDLS, CDR2 YYNGEE. The CDR3 nucleotides read TGTGCCAGCAGCGTAGAGGGATGGGGCGAGCAGTTCTTC. Its protein is CASSVEGWGEQFF.

The table lists this clonotype with many counts. V is TRBV27 and J is TRBJ1-5, with D maybe TRBD1 (5 bases). Germline CDR1 reads MNHEY; CDR2 reads SMNVEV (reference sequence). The CDR3 totals 14 residues. V was cut by 8 bases and J by 6 bases, with 17 bases left in between. Written as DNA, the CDR3 is TGTGCCAGCCGGGTGGGAGGGGTCAGTCAGCCCCAGCATTTT. As protein: CASRVGGVSQPQHF.

This clonotype occurred a few times. This sequence joins TRBV30 and TRBJ1-2, with D maybe TRBD1 (5 bases). The CDR3 length is 14 residues. Trimming left V 3 bases short and J 1 base short, with 12 bases between. CDR1 is GTSNPN, CDR2 SVGIG, per germline (reference sequence). CDR3 sequence reads: CAWRVSGLNYGYTF. CDR3 nucleotides: TGTGCCTGGAGGGTATCGGGACTTAACTATGGCTACACCTTC.

This clonotype was counted only a few times. The chain links TRBV19 to TRBJ2-3; 8 bases line up with TRBD2. Germline V gene data show CDR1 as LNHDA and CDR2 as SQIVND (reference sequence). Germline trimming cut 3 bases from V and 4 bases from J; bases unmatched to any gene: 6. The CDR3 loop spans 15 amino acids. Here the CDR3 DNA reads TGTGCCAGTAGTATGTCCGGGGGGGCCCCAGATACGCAGTATTTT. This codes for CASSMSGGAPDTQYF.

This clonotype was counted many times. This chain joins TRBV18 and TRBJ2-7, with 7 bases aligning to TRBD1. This CDR3 is 15 amino acids long. The junction had 11 bases not matched to a gene; V was cut back by 6 bases and J by 3 bases. The V gene's germline CDR1 is KGHSH and CDR2 LQKENI. The CDR3 sequence: CASSPNRDSVYEQYF. CDR3 in DNA: TGTGCCAGCTCGCCCAATAGGGACAGTGTCTACGAGCAGTACTTC.

This clonotype was seen repeatedly, ten times or more. The rearrangement uses TRBV11-3 and TRBJ2-2; TRBD2 is a possible D gene (6 bases). This CDR3 region has 13 residues. Germline V gene lookup returns CDR1 SGHNT and CDR2 YENEEA. The CDR3 sequence: CATPSVNTGELFF. The CDR3 region has the DNA TGTGCTACGCCTAGCGTGAACACCGGGGAGCTGTTTTTT. Supplemented by reference TRBV11-3 and TRBJ2-2, the full variable domain reads EAGVVQSPRYKIIEKKQPVAFWCNPISGHNTLYWYLQNLGQGPELLIRYENEEAVDDSQLPKDRFSAERLKGVDSTLKIQPAELGDSAVYLCATPSVNTGELFFGEGSRLTVL.

In this sample, this clonotype turned up many times. CDR3 DNA: TGTGCCAGCAGCCTGAAGCTCCCGGGACGGGGGAACTATGGCTACACCTTC. This translates into CASSLKLPGRGNYGYTF. This chain uses TRBV3-1 with TRBJ1-2; weak D call: TRBD1 (5 bases). V gave up 4 bases and J gave up 2 bases, with 20 bases separating them. The CDR3 loop spans 17 amino acids. Germline V lookup: CDR1 LGHDT, CDR2 YNNKEL (reference sequence).

As to this clonotype: With a much larger clone just one base away, this may be a read error. The chain combines TRBV12-3 or TRBV12-4 with TRBJ1-3, with a tentative D call TRBD1 (5 bases). The V gene lost 5 bases and the J gene lost 8 bases, with 16 bases spanning the gap. CDR3 length equals 14 residues. CDR3 in amino acids: CASSLGQPGDTIYF. The CDR3 coding sequence is TGTGCCAGCAGTCTTGGACAACCGGGGGACACCATATATTTT.

In its sample, this clonotype was seen a few times. This chain uses TRBV12-3 or TRBV12-4 with TRBJ2-2; 7 bases agree with TRBD2. This CDR3 is built from 14 residues. V shed 7 bases and J 5 bases; nucleotides not matched to a gene: 7. The CDR3 DNA reads TGTGCCAGCACCCTGTGGGGGGGTACCGGGGAGCTGTTTTTT. This gives the protein CASTLWGGTGELFF.

In its sample, this clonotype was seen many times. The chain uses TRBV6-1 and TRBJ2-5; D possibly corresponds to TRBD2 (6 bases). CDR3 length: 14 residues. V was pared by 2 bases and J by 6 bases, with 13 bases between. From germline, CDR1 is MNHNS and CDR2 SASEGT. CDR3 sequence reads: CASSEHPGGKTQYF. CDR3 sequence (DNA): TGTGCCAGCAGTGAACATCCAGGCGGGAAGACCCAGTACTTC.

V usage is TRBV27 and J usage is TRBJ2-1, with 9 bases lining up with TRBD2. V was pared by 6 bases and J by 2 bases, with 14 bases of the junction left unmatched. The CDR3 has 18 amino acids. Germline V lookup: CDR1 MNHEY, CDR2 SMNVEV (reference sequence). The CDR3 here is CASRPTPWREGPYNEQFF. In nucleotides, the CDR3 is TGTGCCAGCAGACCAACCCCTTGGCGGGAGGGACCCTACAATGAGCAGTTCTTC.

This clonotype was observed at least ten times. CDR3 sequence (DNA): TGTGCCAGCAGCTTGGGACTAGAAAGGCGCGAGCAGTACTTC. Amino acid sequence: CASSLGLERREQYF. The V gene is TRBV5-6, the J gene TRBJ2-7; tentative D call: TRBD2 (6 bases). V lost 0 bases and J lost 6, with 13 bases in between. Germline V gene data show CDR1 as SGHDT and CDR2 as YYEEEE. This CDR3 has 14 amino acids.

This clonotype showed up many times. The chain has TRBV5-1 and TRBJ1-6, with D possibly matching TRBD1 (5 bases). The CDR3 loop spans 14 amino acids. The V end lost 4 bases, the J end lost 7 bases, and 12 bases lay between the germline ends. Germline assignment: CDR1 SGHRS and CDR2 YFSETQ. CDR3 coding DNA: TGCGCCAGCAGCGGCGGGACGGTCAATTCACCCCTCCACTTT. This encodes CASSGGTVNSPLHF. The full variable domain, completed using reference TRBV5-1 and TRBJ1-6, is KAGVTQTPRYLIKTRGQQVTLSCSPISGHRSVSWYQQTPGQGLQFLFEYFSETQRNKGNFPGRFSGRQFSNSRSEMNVSTLELGDSALYLCASSGGTVNSPLHFGNGTRLTVT.